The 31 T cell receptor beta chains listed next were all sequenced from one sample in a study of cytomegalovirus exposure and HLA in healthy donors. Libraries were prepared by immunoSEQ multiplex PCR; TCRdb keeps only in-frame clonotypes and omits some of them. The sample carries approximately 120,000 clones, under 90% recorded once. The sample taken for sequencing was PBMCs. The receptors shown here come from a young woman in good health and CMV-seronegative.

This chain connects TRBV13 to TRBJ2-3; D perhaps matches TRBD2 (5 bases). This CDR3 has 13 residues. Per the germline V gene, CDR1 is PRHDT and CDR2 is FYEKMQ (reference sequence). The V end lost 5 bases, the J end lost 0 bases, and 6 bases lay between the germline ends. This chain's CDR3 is CASSPGSTDTQYF. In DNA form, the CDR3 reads TGTGCCAGCAGCCCGGGAAGCACAGATACGCAGTATTTT.

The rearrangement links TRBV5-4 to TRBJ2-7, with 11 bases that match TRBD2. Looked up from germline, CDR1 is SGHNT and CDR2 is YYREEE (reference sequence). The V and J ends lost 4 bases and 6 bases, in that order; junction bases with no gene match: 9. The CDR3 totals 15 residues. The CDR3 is CASSGGLAAIREQYF. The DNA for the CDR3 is TGTGCCAGCAGCGGGGGACTAGCGGCGATTCGCGAGCAGTACTTC.

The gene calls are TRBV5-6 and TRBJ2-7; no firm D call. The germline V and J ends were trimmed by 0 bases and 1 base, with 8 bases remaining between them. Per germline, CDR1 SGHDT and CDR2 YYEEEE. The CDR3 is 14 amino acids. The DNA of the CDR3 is TGTGCCAGCAGCTTGGCCGTCAGTTCCTACGAGCAGTACTTC. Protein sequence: CASSLAVSSYEQYF.

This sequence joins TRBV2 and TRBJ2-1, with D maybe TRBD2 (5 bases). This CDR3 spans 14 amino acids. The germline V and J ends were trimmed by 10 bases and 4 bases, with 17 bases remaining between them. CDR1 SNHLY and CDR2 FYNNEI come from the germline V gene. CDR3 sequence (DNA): TGTGCCACACCAGTTGCACGGGGATACAATGAGCAGTTCTTC. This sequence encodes CATPVARGYNEQFF.

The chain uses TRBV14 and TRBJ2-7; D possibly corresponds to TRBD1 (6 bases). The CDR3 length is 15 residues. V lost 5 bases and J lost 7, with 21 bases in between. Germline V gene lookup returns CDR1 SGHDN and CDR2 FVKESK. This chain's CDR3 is CASSGTGKGLEEQYF. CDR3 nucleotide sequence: TGTGCCAGCAGCGGAACAGGGAAAGGTTTGGAAGAGCAGTACTTC.

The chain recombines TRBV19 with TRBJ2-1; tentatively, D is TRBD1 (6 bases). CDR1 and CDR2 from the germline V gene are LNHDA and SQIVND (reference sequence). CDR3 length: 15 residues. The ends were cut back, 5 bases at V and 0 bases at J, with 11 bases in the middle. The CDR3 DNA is TGTGCCAGTAGTCGCCGGGACAACTCCTACAATGAGCAGTTCTTC. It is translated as CASSRRDNSYNEQFF.

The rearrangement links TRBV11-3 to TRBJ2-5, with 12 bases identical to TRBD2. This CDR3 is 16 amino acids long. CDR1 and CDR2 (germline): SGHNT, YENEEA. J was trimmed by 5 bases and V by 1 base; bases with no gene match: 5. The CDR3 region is CASSLGLAGAEETQYF. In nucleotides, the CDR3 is TGTGCCAGCAGCTTAGGACTAGCGGGAGCGGAGGAGACCCAGTACTTC.

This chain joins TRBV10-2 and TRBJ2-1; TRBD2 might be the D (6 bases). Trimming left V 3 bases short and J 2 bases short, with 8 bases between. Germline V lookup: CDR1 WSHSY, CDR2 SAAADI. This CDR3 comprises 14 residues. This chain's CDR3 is CASSELAAYNEQFF. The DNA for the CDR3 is TGCGCCAGCAGTGAATTAGCGGCCTACAATGAGCAGTTCTTC.

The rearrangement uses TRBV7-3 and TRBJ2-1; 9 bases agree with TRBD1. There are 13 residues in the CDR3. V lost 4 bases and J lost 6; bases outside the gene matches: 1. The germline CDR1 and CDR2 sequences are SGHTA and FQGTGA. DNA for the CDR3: TGTGCCAGCAGCTCGACAGGGGGCAATGAGCAGTTCTTC. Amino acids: CASSSTGGNEQFF.

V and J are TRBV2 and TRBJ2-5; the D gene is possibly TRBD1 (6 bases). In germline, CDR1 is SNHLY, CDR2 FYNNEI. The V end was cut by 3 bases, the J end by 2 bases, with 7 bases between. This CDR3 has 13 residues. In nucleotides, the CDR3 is TGTGCCAGCAGTGACAGGGGACAAGAGACCCAGTACTTC. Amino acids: CASSDRGQETQYF.

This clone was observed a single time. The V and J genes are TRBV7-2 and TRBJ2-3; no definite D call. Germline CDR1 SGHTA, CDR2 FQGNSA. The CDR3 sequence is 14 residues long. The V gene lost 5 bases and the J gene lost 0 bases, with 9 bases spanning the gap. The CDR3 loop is CASSVTTSTDTQYF. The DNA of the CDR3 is TGTGCCAGCAGCGTGACAACAAGCACAGATACGCAGTATTTT.

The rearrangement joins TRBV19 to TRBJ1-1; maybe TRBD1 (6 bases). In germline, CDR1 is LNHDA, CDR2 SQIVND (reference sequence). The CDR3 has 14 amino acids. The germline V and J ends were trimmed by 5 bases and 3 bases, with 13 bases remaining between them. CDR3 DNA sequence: TGTGCCAGTAGTTTATCGGGGGGGCACACTGAAGCTTTCTTT. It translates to CASSLSGGHTEAFF.

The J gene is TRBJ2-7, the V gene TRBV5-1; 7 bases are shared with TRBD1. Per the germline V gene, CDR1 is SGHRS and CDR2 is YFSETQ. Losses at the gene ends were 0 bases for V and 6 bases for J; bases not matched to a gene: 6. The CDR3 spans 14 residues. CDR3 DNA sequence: TGCGCCAGCAGCTTGGCTGAGGGGGCGGTCGAGCAGTACTTC. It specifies CASSLAEGAVEQYF.

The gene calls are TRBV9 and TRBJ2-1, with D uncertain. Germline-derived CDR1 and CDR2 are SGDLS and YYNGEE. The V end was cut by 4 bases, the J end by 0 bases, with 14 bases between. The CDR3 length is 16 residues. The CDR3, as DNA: TGTGCCAGCAGCACGGGTCCCTCCCTCTCCTACAATGAGCAGTTCTTC. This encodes CASSTGPSLSYNEQFF.

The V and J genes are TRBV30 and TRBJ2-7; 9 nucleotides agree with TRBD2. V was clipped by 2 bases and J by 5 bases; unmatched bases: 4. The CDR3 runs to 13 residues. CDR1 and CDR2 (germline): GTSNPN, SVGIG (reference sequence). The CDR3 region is CAWSRGGGNEQYF. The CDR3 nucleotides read TGTGCCTGGAGTCGCGGGGGGGGCAACGAGCAGTACTTC.

CDR3 amino acids: CASSQKLAGGYNEQFF. Here the CDR3 DNA reads TGCGCCAGCAGCCAGAAACTAGCGGGGGGTTACAATGAGCAGTTCTTC. This rearrangement joins TRBV4-1 to TRBJ2-1; 12 bases are shared with TRBD2. Looked up from germline, CDR1 is MGHRA and CDR2 is YSYEKL. V was clipped by 3 bases and J by 4 bases; unmatched bases: 4. The CDR3 runs 16 residues.

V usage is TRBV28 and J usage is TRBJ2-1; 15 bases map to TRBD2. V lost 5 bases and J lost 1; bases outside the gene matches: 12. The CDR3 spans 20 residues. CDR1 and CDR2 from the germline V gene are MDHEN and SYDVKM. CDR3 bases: TGTGCCAGCAGTCTTCCCGACCTGGGACTAGCGGGAGGATCCTACAATGAGCAGTTCTTC. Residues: CASSLPDLGLAGGSYNEQFF.

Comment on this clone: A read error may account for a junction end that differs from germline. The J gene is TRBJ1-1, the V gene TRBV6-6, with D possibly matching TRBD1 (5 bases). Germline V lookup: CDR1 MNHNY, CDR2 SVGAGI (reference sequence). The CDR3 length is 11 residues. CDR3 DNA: TGTGCCAGCAGGAATTCGGGACTTTTAAAATTT. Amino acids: CASRNSGLLKF.

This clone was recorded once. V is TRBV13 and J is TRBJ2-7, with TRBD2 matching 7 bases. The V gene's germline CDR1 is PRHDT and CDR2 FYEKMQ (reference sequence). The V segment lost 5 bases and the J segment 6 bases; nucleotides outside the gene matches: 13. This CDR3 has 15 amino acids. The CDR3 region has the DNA TGTGCCAGCAGCGCAACATTAATCCGGACTAGCGAGCAGTACTTC. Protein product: CASSATLIRTSEQYF.

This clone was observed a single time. The CDR3 sequence: CASSRLGAYNEQFF. CDR3 sequence (DNA): TGTGCCAGCAGCCGCCTCGGAGCTTACAATGAGCAGTTCTTC. The J gene is TRBJ2-1, the V gene TRBV7-8; D not resolved. V was shortened by 5 bases and J by 4 bases, with 12 bases between the two germline ends. The CDR3 contains 14 residues. Germline V gene sequence: CDR1 SGHVS, CDR2 FQNEAQ.

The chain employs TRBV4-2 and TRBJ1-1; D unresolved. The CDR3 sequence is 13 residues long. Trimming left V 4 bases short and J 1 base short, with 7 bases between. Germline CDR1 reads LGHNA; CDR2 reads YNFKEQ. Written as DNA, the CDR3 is TGTGCCAGCAGCCGTGAGGGGAACACTGAAGCTTTCTTT. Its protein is CASSREGNTEAFF.

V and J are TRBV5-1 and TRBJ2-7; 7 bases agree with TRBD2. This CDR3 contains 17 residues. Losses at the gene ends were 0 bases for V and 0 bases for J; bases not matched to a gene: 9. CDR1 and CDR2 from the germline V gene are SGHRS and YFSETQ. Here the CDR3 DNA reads TGCGCCAGCAGCTTGGGTTTCGGGGGGATAAGCTCCTACGAGCAGTACTTC. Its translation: CASSLGFGGISSYEQYF. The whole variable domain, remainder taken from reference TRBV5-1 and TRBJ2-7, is KAGVTQTPRYLIKTRGQQVTLSCSPISGHRSVSWYQQTPGQGLQFLFEYFSETQRNKGNFPGRFSGRQFSNSRSEMNVSTLELGDSALYLCASSLGFGGISSYEQYFGPGTRLTVT.

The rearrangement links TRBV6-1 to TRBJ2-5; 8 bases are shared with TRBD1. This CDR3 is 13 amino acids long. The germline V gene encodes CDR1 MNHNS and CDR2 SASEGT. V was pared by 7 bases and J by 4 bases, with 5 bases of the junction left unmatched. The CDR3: CASIRGLRETQYF. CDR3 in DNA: TGTGCCAGCATCAGGGGGCTTAGAGAGACCCAGTACTTC.

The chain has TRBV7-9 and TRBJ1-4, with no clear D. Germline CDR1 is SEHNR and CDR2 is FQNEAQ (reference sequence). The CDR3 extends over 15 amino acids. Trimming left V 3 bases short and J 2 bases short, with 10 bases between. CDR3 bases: TGTGCCAGCAGCTTGAACAGATTTACTAATGAAAAACTGTTTTTT. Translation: CASSLNRFTNEKLFF.

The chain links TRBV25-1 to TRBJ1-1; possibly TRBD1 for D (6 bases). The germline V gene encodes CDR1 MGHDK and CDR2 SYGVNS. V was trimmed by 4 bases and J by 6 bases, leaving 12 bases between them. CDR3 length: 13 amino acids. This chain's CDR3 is CASSGRGRSEAFF. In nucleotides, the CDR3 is TGTGCCAGCAGTGGCAGGGGTCGGTCTGAAGCTTTCTTT.

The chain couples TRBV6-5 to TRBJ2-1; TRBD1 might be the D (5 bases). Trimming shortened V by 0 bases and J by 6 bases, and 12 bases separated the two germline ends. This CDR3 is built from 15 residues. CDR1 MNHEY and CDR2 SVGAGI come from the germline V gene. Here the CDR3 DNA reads TGTGCCAGCAGTTACTCGTGGCAGGGCAGCAATGAGCAGTTCTTC. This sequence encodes CASSYSWQGSNEQFF.

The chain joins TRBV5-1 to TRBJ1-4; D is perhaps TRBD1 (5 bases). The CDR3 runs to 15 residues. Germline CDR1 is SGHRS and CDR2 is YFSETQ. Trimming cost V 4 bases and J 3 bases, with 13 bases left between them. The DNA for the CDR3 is TGCGCCAGCAGCGCGACGGGGACTCCTAATGAAAAACTGTTTTTT. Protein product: CASSATGTPNEKLFF.

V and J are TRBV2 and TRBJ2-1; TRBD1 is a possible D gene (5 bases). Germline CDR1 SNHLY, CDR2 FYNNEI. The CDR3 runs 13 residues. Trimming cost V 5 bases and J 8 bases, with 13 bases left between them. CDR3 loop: CASSPQGGDEQFF. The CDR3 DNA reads TGTGCCAGCAGTCCGCAGGGTGGCGATGAGCAGTTCTTC. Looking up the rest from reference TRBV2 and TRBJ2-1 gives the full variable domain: EPEVTQTPSHQVTQMGQEVILRCVPISNHLYFYWYRQILGQKVEFLVSFYNNEISEKSEIFDDQFSVERPDGSNFTLKIRSTKLEDSAMYFCASSPQGGDEQFFGPGTRLTVL.

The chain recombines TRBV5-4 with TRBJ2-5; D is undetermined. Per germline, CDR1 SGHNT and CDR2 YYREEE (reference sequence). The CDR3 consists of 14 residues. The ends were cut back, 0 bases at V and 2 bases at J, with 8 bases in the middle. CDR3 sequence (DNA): TGTGCCAGCAGCTTGGTGGCGGTTCAAGAGACCCAGTACTTC. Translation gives CASSLVAVQETQYF.

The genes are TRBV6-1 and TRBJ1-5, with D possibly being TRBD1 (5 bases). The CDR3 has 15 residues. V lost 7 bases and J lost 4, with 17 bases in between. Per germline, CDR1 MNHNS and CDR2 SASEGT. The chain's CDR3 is CASKLQGGLNQPQHF. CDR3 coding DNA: TGTGCCAGCAAGCTCCAGGGAGGACTGAATCAGCCCCAGCATTTT.

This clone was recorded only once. This CDR3 reads CSVGGGGANNEQFF. Written as DNA, the CDR3 is TGCAGCGTTGGGGGGGGCGGGGCTAACAATGAGCAGTTCTTC. This sequence joins TRBV29-1 and TRBJ2-1; D perhaps matches TRBD2 (7 bases). CDR1 is SQVTM and CDR2 is ANQGSEA in the germline V gene. This CDR3 comprises 14 residues. Trimming removed 4 bases from V and 5 bases from J, with 15 bases in between.